A single sample is the source of the 31 T cell receptor beta chains below, sequenced in a study of OX40 agonist ivuxolimab in advanced cancers. Sequencing was performed with immunoSEQ multiplex PCR; in TCRdb, only in-frame clones are kept and a portion is missing. The table lists 37,000 or so clones, roughly nine tenths of them singletons. The input for sequencing was CD4+ or CD8+ T cells sorted from blood, taken in a trial of the OX40 agonist ivuxolimab. The receptors come from an adult with an advanced solid tumor such as melanoma, head and neck, liver or kidney cancer.

V is TRBV6-1 and J is TRBJ2-2; D is perhaps TRBD1 (6 bases). Germline-derived CDR1 and CDR2 are MNHNS and SASEGT. The ends were cut back, 9 bases at V and 0 bases at J, with 11 bases in the middle. The CDR3 has 14 amino acids. CDR3: CASSGTSNTGELFF. The DNA for the CDR3 is TGTGCCAGTTCAGGGACATCGAACACCGGGGAGCTGTTTTTT.

This sequence joins TRBV2 and TRBJ2-5, with a weak D call TRBD1 (6 bases). Trimming removed 4 bases at V and 7 bases at J, with 10 bases between. Germline V gene lookup returns CDR1 SNHLY and CDR2 FYNNEI. CDR3 length: 12 amino acids. DNA for the CDR3: TGTGCCAGCAGTGGCCAGGGGTGGACCCAGTACTTC. Its protein product is CASSGQGWTQYF.

The chain uses TRBV27 and TRBJ1-5, with D tentatively TRBD1 (6 bases). This CDR3 contains 16 residues. The germline V and J ends were trimmed by 5 bases and 5 bases, with 19 bases remaining between them. Per germline, CDR1 MNHEY and CDR2 SMNVEV (reference sequence). In DNA form, the CDR3 reads TGTGCCAGCAGTGCCCGAAGGGGGAGCGGCGATCAGCCCCAGCATTTT. The encoded protein is CASSARRGSGDQPQHF.

J is TRBJ1-1 and V is TRBV5-4, with D perhaps TRBD1 (6 bases). Trimming stripped 2 bases from V and 1 base from J, with 9 bases between. This CDR3 region has 14 residues. Germline loops: CDR1 SGHNT, CDR2 YYREEE (reference sequence). The DNA of the CDR3 is TGTGCCAGCAGCTTTGGGGGGCAGAACACTGAAGCTTTCTTT. It codes for CASSFGGQNTEAFF.

The chain is built from TRBV5-1 and TRBJ2-5, with TRBD2 matching over 8 bases. Per the germline V gene, CDR1 is SGHRS and CDR2 is YFSETQ. The CDR3 spans 15 residues. Losses at the gene ends were 2 bases for V and 5 bases for J; bases not matched to a gene: 8. The CDR3 protein is CASSFSSTSDETQYF. The CDR3 DNA is TGCGCCAGCAGCTTTTCTTCGACTAGCGACGAGACCCAGTACTTC.

The gene calls are TRBV30 and TRBJ1-4; the D gene is possibly TRBD1 (5 bases). This CDR3 has 15 residues. V lost 3 bases and J lost 8, with 19 bases in between. The germline gives CDR1 GTSNPN, CDR2 SVGIG (reference sequence). The CDR3 protein is CAWRPAWGLGEKLFF. The CDR3 bases are TGTGCCTGGAGGCCCGCCTGGGGGTTGGGCGAAAAACTGTTTTTT.

The chain recombines TRBV7-9 with TRBJ2-7; a possible D gene is TRBD2 (6 bases). V was cut by 8 bases and J by 3 bases, with 14 bases left in between. The CDR3 totals 13 residues. Germline CDR1 is SEHNR and CDR2 is FQNEAQ (reference sequence). The CDR3 DNA follows: TGTGCCAGCGGAAACGGGGGACTCTACGAGCAGTACTTC. Its protein is CASGNGGLYEQYF.

J is TRBJ1-5 and V is TRBV5-1; the match to TRBD1 covers 7 bases. V was pared by 0 bases and J by 3 bases, with 3 bases of the junction left unmatched. The CDR3 extends over 15 amino acids. Germline-derived CDR1 and CDR2 are SGHRS and YFSETQ. DNA for the CDR3: TGCGCCAGCAGCTTGGCGGGACAGTACAATCAGCCCCAGCATTTT. This codes for CASSLAGQYNQPQHF. The full variable domain, rest sourced from reference TRBV5-1 and TRBJ1-5, is KAGVTQTPRYLIKTRGQQVTLSCSPISGHRSVSWYQQTPGQGLQFLFEYFSETQRNKGNFPGRFSGRQFSNSRSEMNVSTLELGDSALYLCASSLAGQYNQPQHFGDGTRLSIL.

The V call is TRBV5-1, the J call TRBJ2-2, with TRBD2 as a possible D gene (6 bases). V was shortened by 1 base and J by 5 bases, with 9 bases between the two germline ends. The V gene's germline CDR1 is SGHRS and CDR2 YFSETQ. This CDR3 spans 14 amino acids. The CDR3 DNA reads as TGCGCCAGCAGCTTGAGGAGCGGGACCGGGGAGCTGTTTTTT. This translates into CASSLRSGTGELFF. Full variable domain (remainder filled in from reference TRBV5-1 and TRBJ2-2): KAGVTQTPRYLIKTRGQQVTLSCSPISGHRSVSWYQQTPGQGLQFLFEYFSETQRNKGNFPGRFSGRQFSNSRSEMNVSTLELGDSALYLCASSLRSGTGELFFGEGSRLTVL.

This chain connects TRBV6-5 to TRBJ2-7; D may correspond to TRBD1 or TRBD2 (5 bases each). The CDR3 runs 13 residues. CDR1 and CDR2 (germline): MNHEY, SVGAGI. V gave up 6 bases and J gave up 7 bases, with 16 bases separating them. CDR3 sequence (DNA): TGTGCCAGCAGACCAGGGATTCGGGAAGAGCAGTACTTC. Amino acids: CASRPGIREEQYF.

CDR3 DNA: TGTGCCAGTAGTATAGAGGCAGGGACGAAGACCCAGTACTTC. Translating it yields CASSIEAGTKTQYF. The rearrangement links TRBV19 to TRBJ2-5; D may correspond to TRBD1 or TRBD2 (5 bases each). The germline gives CDR1 LNHDA, CDR2 SQIVND (reference sequence). Trimming shortened V by 0 bases and J by 6 bases, and 11 bases separated the two germline ends. The CDR3 consists of 14 residues.

This chain connects TRBV13 to TRBJ1-1; weak D call: TRBD1 (6 bases). Germline CDR1 reads PRHDT; CDR2 reads FYEKMQ (reference sequence). V was cut by 3 bases and J by 1 base, with 9 bases left in between. The CDR3 has 14 amino acids. The CDR3, as DNA: TGTGCCAGCAGCTTTATGGACAGGAACACTGAAGCTTTCTTT. This encodes CASSFMDRNTEAFF.

J is TRBJ1-1 and V is TRBV6-6, with a weak D call TRBD1 (5 bases). This CDR3 comprises 15 residues. Between the trimmed V and J ends, which lost 2 bases and 4 bases, there was a span of 14 bases. Per the germline V gene, CDR1 is MNHNY and CDR2 is SVGAGI (reference sequence). CDR3 coding DNA: TGTGCCAGCAGTTACATGGGGCGGATGGGCACTGAAGCTTTCTTT. It translates to CASSYMGRMGTEAFF.

V gene TRBV5-1 combines with J gene TRBJ2-1, with D maybe TRBD2 (6 bases). CDR3 length: 15 residues. Germline CDR1 and CDR2: SGHRS and YFSETQ. V was trimmed by 0 bases and J by 7 bases, leaving 14 bases between them. The chain's CDR3 is CASSLGGARGNEQFF. The CDR3 bases are TGCGCCAGCAGCTTGGGCGGGGCTCGAGGGAATGAGCAGTTCTTC.

As DNA, the CDR3 is TGTGCCAGCAGCCCGGGGGGCCGTGGGGAGACCCAGTACTTC. It is translated as CASSPGGRGETQYF. The chain is built from TRBV7-2 and TRBJ2-5; D might be TRBD2 (7 bases). The germline V gene has CDR1 SGHTA and CDR2 FQGNSA. The CDR3 sequence is 14 residues long. V was shortened by 5 bases and J by 5 bases, with 15 bases between the two germline ends.

The CDR3 spells CASSEAWRDTQYF. DNA for the CDR3: TGTGCCAGCAGTGAAGCTTGGCGGGATACGCAGTATTTT. V gene TRBV6-1 combines with J gene TRBJ2-3; unclear D gene. V lost 0 bases to trimming and J lost 6 bases, with 7 bases between them. Germline lookup yields CDR1 MNHNS and CDR2 SASEGT. The CDR3 runs 13 residues.

This clone appeared once. The V call is TRBV19, the J call TRBJ1-1; no reliable D call. CDR1 is LNHDA and CDR2 is SQIVND in the germline V gene (reference sequence). The CDR3 contains 15 residues. The ends were cut back, 6 bases at V and 1 base at J, with 15 bases in the middle. Here the CDR3 reads CASSTPTAGNTEAFF. The CDR3 nucleotides read TGTGCCAGTAGCACTCCAACAGCCGGGAACACTGAAGCTTTCTTT.

This chain uses TRBV13 with TRBJ1-5; no reliable D call. Trimming pared 5 bases from V and 5 bases from J, leaving 10 bases between. This CDR3 is 13 amino acids long. In germline, CDR1 is PRHDT, CDR2 FYEKMQ (reference sequence). CDR3 sequence: CASSPGPDQPQHF. CDR3 nucleotides: TGTGCCAGCAGCCCCGGTCCGGATCAGCCCCAGCATTTT. The full variable domain, in which reference TRBV13 and TRBJ1-5 provide the parts outside the CDR3, is AAGVIQSPRHLIKEKRETATLKCYPIPRHDTVYWYQQGPGQDPQFLISFYEKMQSDKGSIPDRFSAQQFSDYHSELNMSSLELGDSALYFCASSPGPDQPQHFGDGTRLSIL.

This sequence joins TRBV18 and TRBJ1-2; TRBD1 matches 7 bases. The junction had 5 bases not matched to a gene; V was cut back by 2 bases and J by 8 bases. The CDR3 length is 13 residues. The germline gives CDR1 KGHSH, CDR2 LQKENI. CDR3 bases: TGTGCCAGCTCACCAGACGGACAGGACGGCTACACCTTC. Translation gives CASSPDGQDGYTF.

This clone came up once. This chain joins TRBV5-8 and TRBJ1-1; the D gene is possibly TRBD1 (6 bases). This CDR3 has 14 amino acids. Germline lookup yields CDR1 SGHTS and CDR2 YDEGEE. V was clipped by 4 bases and J by 7 bases, with 17 bases between them. This CDR3 is CASSPRTDAIEAFF. In DNA form, the CDR3 reads TGTGCCAGCAGCCCTAGGACAGATGCGATTGAAGCTTTCTTT.

J is TRBJ2-3 and V is TRBV6-1; 9 bases match TRBD1. Germline assignment: CDR1 MNHNS and CDR2 SASEGT. The junction had 10 bases not matched to a gene; V was cut back by 10 bases and J by 5 bases. CDR3 length equals 14 residues. CDR3 DNA: TGTGCCACCAGGACAGGGGAAGTGGGAGATACGCAGTATTTT. Amino acids: CATRTGEVGDTQYF.

The chain is built from TRBV5-1 and TRBJ2-3, with TRBD2 identical over 9 bases. CDR1 and CDR2 (germline): SGHRS, YFSETQ. CDR3 length equals 15 residues. Trimming cost V 6 bases and J 1 base; bases outside gene matches: 6. Written as DNA, the CDR3 is TGCGCCAGCACCGTAGCGGGGGCTGGCACAGATACGCAGTATTTT. Encoded protein: CASTVAGAGTDTQYF.

The rearrangement uses TRBV5-1 and TRBJ2-3; 12 nucleotides align to TRBD1. The CDR3 loop spans 17 amino acids. The germline V gene encodes CDR1 SGHRS and CDR2 YFSETQ. Trimming at V came to 6 bases and at J to 4 bases, leaving 12 bases not matched to a gene. In nucleotides, the CDR3 is TGCGCCAGCATCCAGGGGGGACAGGGGGCGCTTGCAGATACGCAGTATTTT. Amino acids: CASIQGGQGALADTQYF.

This clone showed up just once. The genes are TRBV7-6 and TRBJ2-3; 9 positions agree with TRBD2. J lost 4 bases, V lost 2 bases, and 13 bases had no gene match. This CDR3 spans 18 amino acids. In germline, CDR1 is SGHVS, CDR2 FNYEAQ. The CDR3 DNA reads TGTGCCAGCAGCTTAAGGCCCTCGGCGGGGGGGCTGTCAGATACGCAGTATTTT. Protein product: CASSLRPSAGGLSDTQYF. The variable domain in full, completed from reference TRBV7-6 and TRBJ2-3, reads GAGVSQSPRYKVTKRGQDVALRCDPISGHVSLYWYRQALGQGPEFLTYFNYEAQQDKSGLPNDRFSAERPEGSISTLTIQRTEQRDSAMYRCASSLRPSAGGLSDTQYFGPGTRLTVL.

This clone came up a few times. The gene calls are TRBV5-1 and TRBJ2-7, with TRBD1 matching 9 bases. CDR3 length: 15 residues. Germline V lookup: CDR1 SGHRS, CDR2 YFSETQ. V lost 1 base to trimming and J lost 2 bases; unmatched junction nucleotides: 4. The chain's CDR3 is CASSLYGQGTYEQYF. Here the CDR3 DNA reads TGCGCCAGCAGCTTGTATGGACAGGGGACCTACGAGCAGTACTTC. The variable domain in full, with the rest retrieved from reference TRBV5-1 and TRBJ2-7, is KAGVTQTPRYLIKTRGQQVTLSCSPISGHRSVSWYQQTPGQGLQFLFEYFSETQRNKGNFPGRFSGRQFSNSRSEMNVSTLELGDSALYLCASSLYGQGTYEQYFGPGTRLTVT.

This rearrangement joins TRBV7-9 to TRBJ2-1; D is perhaps TRBD1 or TRBD2 (5 bases each). The CDR3 has 17 residues. Trimming stripped 5 bases from V and 4 bases from J, with 21 bases between. Germline CDR1 and CDR2: SEHNR and FQNEAQ (reference sequence). CDR3 amino acids: CASSRPSEGTLYNEQFF. In DNA, the CDR3 is TGTGCCAGCAGCCGACCCTCTGAAGGGACCCTATACAATGAGCAGTTCTTC.

V is TRBV15 and J is TRBJ1-2; weak D call: TRBD1 (6 bases). The V end lost 5 bases, the J end lost 4 bases, and 11 bases lay between the germline ends. The CDR3 spans 13 residues. CDR1 is LNHNV, CDR2 YYDKDF, per germline (reference sequence). This CDR3 reads CATSGGGPYGYTF. Here the CDR3 DNA reads TGTGCCACCAGCGGTGGGGGGCCCTATGGCTACACCTTC.

This clone was observed a handful of times. The rearrangement links TRBV10-2 to TRBJ2-2; D is ambiguous. V dropped 5 bases and J dropped 7 bases, with 8 bases sitting between them. This CDR3 comprises 12 residues. The germline V gene has CDR1 WSHSY and CDR2 SAAADI. The CDR3 DNA reads TGCGCCAGCAGTCCGAGGATCGGGGAGCTGTTTTTT. This encodes CASSPRIGELFF.

This sequence joins TRBV9 and TRBJ1-1, with D possibly being TRBD1 (6 bases). V dropped 0 bases and J dropped 4 bases, with 13 bases sitting between them. From germline, CDR1 is SGDLS and CDR2 YYNGEE. The CDR3 runs 15 residues. CDR3 sequence: CASSVVGGLGTEAFF. In DNA, the CDR3 is TGTGCCAGCAGCGTAGTAGGGGGGCTGGGCACTGAAGCTTTCTTT. The complete variable domain, with remaining parts taken from reference TRBV9 and TRBJ1-1, reads DSGVTQTPKHLITATGQRVTLRCSPRSGDLSVYWYQQSLDQGLQFLIQYYNGEERAKGNILERFSAQQFPDLHSELNLSSLELGDSALYFCASSVVGGLGTEAFFGQGTRLTVV.

The rearrangement joins TRBV13 to TRBJ1-6; 7 positions match TRBD1. After removal of 3 bases from V and 9 bases from J, the junction contained 11 bases not matched to a gene. The CDR3 is 16 residues long. Germline V lookup: CDR1 PRHDT, CDR2 FYEKMQ (reference sequence). CDR3 DNA sequence: TGTGCCAGCAGCTTGCCGTCGGGACAGCGATTTTCACCCCTCCACTTT. As protein: CASSLPSGQRFSPLHF.

The V gene is TRBV19, the J gene TRBJ2-4; TRBD1 agrees at 7 bases. The CDR3 is made up of 13 amino acids. CDR1 LNHDA and CDR2 SQIVND come from the germline V gene (reference sequence). J lost 7 bases, V lost 5 bases, and 5 bases had no gene match. For the CDR3, the DNA is TGTGCCAGTAGTGCAAGGGGGCAGAACATTCAGTACTTC. Translated: CASSARGQNIQYF.